These T cell receptor beta chains were read from a single sample in a study of CD8 T cells in Susac syndrome. A single record per CDR3 protein comes from TCRdb applying MiXCR to the immunoSEQ multiplex PCR reads. The table shows 210,000 or so distinct CDR3 sequences, with about 94% occurring only once. Sequencing used CD4+ T cells from PBMCs. Receptors originate from a human donor with Susac syndrome. Each CDR3 is given with its conserved first and last residue. Each record gives: D gene, J gene, clone size, V gene, CDR3 DNA, CDR3 protein. A D gene is named only where the DNA matches it firmly. Clone size is shown for a subset of rows, as once, few, many or a class of expanded clone.

. TRBJ1-4 . TRBV20-1 TGCAGTGCTCCAAACCCGGGACGAACGGAAAAACTGTTTTTT CSAPNPGRTEKLFF
. TRBJ1-1 . TRBV29-1 TGCAGCGTTGAGTCGGAGTACCGAATTGAAGCTTTCTTT CSVESEYRIEAFF
TRBD1 TRBJ1-5 once TRBV6-5 TGTGCCAGCAGTTCATCAGGGGGGAGCGGATATAGCAATCAGCCCCAGCATTTT CASSSSGGSGYSNQPQHF
TRBD1 TRBJ1-2 . TRBV6-4 TGTGCCAGCAGTTCCGGACAGGAATCCTATGGCTACACCTTC CASSSGQESYGYTF
. TRBJ1-2 . TRBV30 TGTGCCTCCCAACAGGTCAACTATGGCTACACCTTC CASQQVNYGYTF
TRBD2 TRBJ2-2 . TRBV6-2/TRBV6-3 TGTGCCAGCAAAGCTAGCGGGGAGAAGACCGGGGAGCTGTTTTTT CASKASGEKTGELFF
TRBD2 TRBJ2-5 . TRBV20-1 TGCAGTGCTAGAATTCCGGGACTAGCGGGGGATGGGACCCAGTACTTC CSARIPGLAGDGTQYF
. TRBJ1-5 . TRBV21-1 TGTGCCAGCAGCTCATGGTTCCTAAGGCCCCAGCATTTT CASSSWFLRPQHF
. TRBJ1-4 . TRBV30 TGTGCCTGGACCCCCGGGACGGGAGGTGAAAAACTGTTTTTT CAWTPGTGGEKLFF
. TRBJ2-6 . TRBV5-1 TGCGCCAGCCAAAGAACCCCTGACAACTTGGATCCTGGGGCCAACGTCCTGACTTTC CASQRTPDNLDPGANVLTF
TRBD1 TRBJ2-3 . TRBV10-3 TGTGCCACCGAAGACAGGGGCGGTCGGGGCACAGATACGCAGTATTTT CATEDRGGRGTDTQYF
. TRBJ2-2 once TRBV5-1 TGCGCCAGCAGCTTGGCAGGGGGGACGAACACCGGGGAGCTGTTTTTT CASSLAGGTNTGELFF
. TRBJ2-1 once TRBV7-2 TGTGCCAGCAGCTTAGGTCCGGGGGCGAACGGGGAGCAGTTCTTC CASSLGPGANGEQFF
TRBD1 TRBJ2-7 once TRBV11-2 TGTGCCAGCAGCACAGGGGGCGAGCAGTACTTC CASSTGGEQYF
TRBD1 TRBJ2-5 . TRBV4-3 TGCGCCAGCAGCCAAGTCTTCGGACAGGAGCAGTACTTC CASSQVFGQEQYF